This T cell receptor (beta chain) was recorded in a study of PD-1 blockade in classical Hodgkin lymphoma. Assay used: immunoSEQ multiplex PCR; TCRdb lists only in-frame clones, some missing. The table lists thousands of clones, approximately 80% of them singletons. All the patients suffered relapse after autologous stem cell transplantation, and brentuximab vedotin exposure differed. Complete response, partial response or progressive disease was each patient's best response. On this clone itself: Its antigen is not identified.

Study-wide results and caveats: According to reports, newly diagnosed patients had lower baseline TCR diversity than healthy donors, and relapsed/refractory patients had lower baseline TCR diversity still.

Per the germline V gene, CDR1 is SGHTA and CDR2 is FQGNSA. The CDR3 is 16 amino acids. V lost 5 bases and J lost 0, with 16 bases in between. Sequenced material: peripheral blood mononuclear cells (PBMCs), taken before the second cycle of nivolumab. The receptor was isolated from a human donor with classical Hodgkin lymphoma. This chain links TRBV7-2 with TRBJ1-2, with D unclear. The CDR3 loop is CASSAGRPLSNYGYTF. The CDR3 coding sequence is TGTGCCAGCAGCGCCGGCCGCCCACTGTCTAACTATGGCTACACCTTC.